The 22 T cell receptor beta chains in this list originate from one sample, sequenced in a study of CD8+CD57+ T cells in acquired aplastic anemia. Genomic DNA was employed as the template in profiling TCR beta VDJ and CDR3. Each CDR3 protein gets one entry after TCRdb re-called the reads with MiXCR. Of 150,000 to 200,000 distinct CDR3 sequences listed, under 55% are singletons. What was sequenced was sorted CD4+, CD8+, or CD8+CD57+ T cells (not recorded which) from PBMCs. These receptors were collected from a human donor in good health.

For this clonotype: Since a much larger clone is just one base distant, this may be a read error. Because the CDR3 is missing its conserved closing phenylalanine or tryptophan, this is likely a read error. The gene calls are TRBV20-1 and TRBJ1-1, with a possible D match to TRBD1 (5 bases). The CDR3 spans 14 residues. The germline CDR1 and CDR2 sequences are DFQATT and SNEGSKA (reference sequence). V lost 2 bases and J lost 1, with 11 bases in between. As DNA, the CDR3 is TGCAGTGCTAGAATTCAAAGGGGGAACACTGAAGCTTTCGTT. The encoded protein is CSARIQRGNTEAFV.

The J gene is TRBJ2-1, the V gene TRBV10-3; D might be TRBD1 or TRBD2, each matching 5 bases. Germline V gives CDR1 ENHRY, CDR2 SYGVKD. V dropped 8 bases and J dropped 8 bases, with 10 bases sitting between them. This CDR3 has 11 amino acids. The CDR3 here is CAIQGDDEQFF. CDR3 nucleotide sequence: TGTGCCATCCAAGGGGACGATGAGCAGTTCTTC.

The CDR3, as DNA: TGTGCCAGCAGCTTGGTCCTAGCGGGTTACACAGATACGCAGTATTTT. Translated, it gives CASSLVLAGYTDTQYF. The chain is built from TRBV7-6 and TRBJ2-3; 8 nucleotides line up with TRBD2. The CDR3 contains 16 residues. The V segment lost 3 bases and the J segment 2 bases; nucleotides outside the gene matches: 7. Germline V gene sequence: CDR1 SGHVS, CDR2 FNYEAQ.

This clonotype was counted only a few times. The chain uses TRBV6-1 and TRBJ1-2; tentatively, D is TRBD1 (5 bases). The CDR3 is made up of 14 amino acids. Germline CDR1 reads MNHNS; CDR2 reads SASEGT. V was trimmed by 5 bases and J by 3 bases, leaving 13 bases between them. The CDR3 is CASSPIGGYYGYTF. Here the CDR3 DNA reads TGTGCCAGCAGTCCTATTGGGGGATACTATGGCTACACCTTC.

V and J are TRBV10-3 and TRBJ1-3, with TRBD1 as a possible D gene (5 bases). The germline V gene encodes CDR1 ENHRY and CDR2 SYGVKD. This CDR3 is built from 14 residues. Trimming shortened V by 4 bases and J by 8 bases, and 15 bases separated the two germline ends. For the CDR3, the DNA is TGTGCCATCAGTGCGGGGCAGGGTTGGGACACCATATATTTT. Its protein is CAISAGQGWDTIYF.

CDR3 residues: CASRSWGNTGELFF. As DNA, the CDR3 is TGTGCCAGCAGGTCCTGGGGGAACACCGGGGAGCTGTTTTTT. This chain joins TRBV7-9 and TRBJ2-2; D is unresolved. The V end lost 6 bases, the J end lost 1 base, and 9 bases lay between the germline ends. The germline V gene encodes CDR1 SEHNR and CDR2 FQNEAQ (reference sequence). This CDR3 contains 14 residues.

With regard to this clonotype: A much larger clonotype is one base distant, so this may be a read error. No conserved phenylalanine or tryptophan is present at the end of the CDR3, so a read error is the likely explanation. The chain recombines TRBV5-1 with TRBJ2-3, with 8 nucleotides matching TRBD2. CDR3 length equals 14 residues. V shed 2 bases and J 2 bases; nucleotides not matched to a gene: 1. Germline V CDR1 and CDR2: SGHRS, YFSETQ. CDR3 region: CASSFSGVTDTQYL. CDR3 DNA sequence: TGCGCCAGCAGCTTTAGCGGGGTCACAGATACGCAGTATCTT.

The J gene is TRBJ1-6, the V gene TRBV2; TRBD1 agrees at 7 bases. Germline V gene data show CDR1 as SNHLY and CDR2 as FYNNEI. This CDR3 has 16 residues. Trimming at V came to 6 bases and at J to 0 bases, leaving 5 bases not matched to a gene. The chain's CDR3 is CASREQGSSYNSPLHF. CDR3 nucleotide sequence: TGTGCCAGCAGGGAACAGGGGAGCTCCTATAATTCACCCCTCCACTTT.

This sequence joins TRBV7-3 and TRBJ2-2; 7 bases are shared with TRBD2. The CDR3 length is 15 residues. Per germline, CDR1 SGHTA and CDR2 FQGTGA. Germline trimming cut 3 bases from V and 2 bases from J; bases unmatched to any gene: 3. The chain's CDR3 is CASSFGTTNTGELFF. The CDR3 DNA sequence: TGTGCCAGCAGCTTTGGGACTACCAACACCGGGGAGCTGTTTTTT.

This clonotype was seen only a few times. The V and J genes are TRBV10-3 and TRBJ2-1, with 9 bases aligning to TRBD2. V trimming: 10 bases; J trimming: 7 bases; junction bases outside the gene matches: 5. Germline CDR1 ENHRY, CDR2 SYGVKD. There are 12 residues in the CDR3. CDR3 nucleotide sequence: TGTGCCAGTGGGACTAGCTGGAATGAGCAGTTCTTC. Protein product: CASGTSWNEQFF.

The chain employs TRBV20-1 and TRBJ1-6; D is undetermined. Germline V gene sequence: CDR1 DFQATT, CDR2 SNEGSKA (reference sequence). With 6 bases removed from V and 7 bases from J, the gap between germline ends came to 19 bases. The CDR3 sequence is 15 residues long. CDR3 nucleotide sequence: TGCAGTGCATCGGACCTTATGGTCTCCAATTCACCCCTCCACTTT. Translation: CSASDLMVSNSPLHF.

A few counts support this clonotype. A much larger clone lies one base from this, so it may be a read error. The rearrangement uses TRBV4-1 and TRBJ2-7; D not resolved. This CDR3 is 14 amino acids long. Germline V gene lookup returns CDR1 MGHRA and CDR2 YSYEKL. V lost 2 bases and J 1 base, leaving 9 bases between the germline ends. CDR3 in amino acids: CASSQPIASYEQYF. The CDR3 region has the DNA TGCGCCAGCAGCCAACCGATAGCTTCCTACGAGCAGTACTTC.

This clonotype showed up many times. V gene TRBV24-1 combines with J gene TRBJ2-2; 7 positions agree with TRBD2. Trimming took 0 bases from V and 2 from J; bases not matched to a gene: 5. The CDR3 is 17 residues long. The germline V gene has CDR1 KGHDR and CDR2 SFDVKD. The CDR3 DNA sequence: TGTGCCACCAGTGATTTGCAGCGGGGCCTAAACACCGGGGAGCTGTTTTTT. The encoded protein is CATSDLQRGLNTGELFF.

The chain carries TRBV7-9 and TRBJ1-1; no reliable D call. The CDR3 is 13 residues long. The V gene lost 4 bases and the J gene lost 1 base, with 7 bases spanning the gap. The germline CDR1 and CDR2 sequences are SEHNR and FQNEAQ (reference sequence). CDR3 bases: TGTGCCAGCAGCTCGCGGGGGAACACTGAAGCTTTCTTT. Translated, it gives CASSSRGNTEAFF.

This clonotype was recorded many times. For the CDR3, the DNA is TGCAGTGCTAGAAGGGCCCGGACTAGCGGGGAGACCCAGTACTTC. Its translation is CSARRARTSGETQYF. This sequence joins TRBV20-1 and TRBJ2-5, with TRBD2 matching 11 bases. Germline V gene sequence: CDR1 DFQATT, CDR2 SNEGSKA (reference sequence). The CDR3 covers 15 residues. The trim removed 2 bases at V and 5 bases at J, leaving 7 bases unmatched.

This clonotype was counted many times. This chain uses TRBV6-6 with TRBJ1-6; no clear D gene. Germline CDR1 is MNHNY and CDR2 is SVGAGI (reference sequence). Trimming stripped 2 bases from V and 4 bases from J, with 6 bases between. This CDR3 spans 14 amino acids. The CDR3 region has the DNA TGTGCCAGCAGTTACCGGGGATATAATTCACCCCTCCACTTT. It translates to CASSYRGYNSPLHF.

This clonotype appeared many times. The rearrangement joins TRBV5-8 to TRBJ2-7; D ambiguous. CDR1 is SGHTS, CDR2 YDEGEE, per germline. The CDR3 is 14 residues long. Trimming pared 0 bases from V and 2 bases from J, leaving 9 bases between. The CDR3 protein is CASSLEQKTYEQYF. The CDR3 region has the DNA TGTGCCAGCAGCTTGGAGCAGAAAACCTACGAGCAGTACTTC. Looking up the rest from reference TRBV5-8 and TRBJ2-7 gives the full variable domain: EAGVTQSPTHLIKTRGQQATLRCSPISGHTSVYWYQQALGLGLQFLLWYDEGEERNRGNFPPRFSGRQFPNYSSELNVNALELEDSALYLCASSLEQKTYEQYFGPGTRLTVT.

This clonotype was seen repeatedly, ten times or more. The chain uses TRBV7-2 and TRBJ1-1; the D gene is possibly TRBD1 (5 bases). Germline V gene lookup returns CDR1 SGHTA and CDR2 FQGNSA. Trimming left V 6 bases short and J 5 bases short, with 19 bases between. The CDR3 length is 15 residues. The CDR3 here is CASSPAGGVRTEAFF. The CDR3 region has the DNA TGTGCCAGCAGTCCCGCGGGGGGGGTTAGGACTGAAGCTTTCTTT. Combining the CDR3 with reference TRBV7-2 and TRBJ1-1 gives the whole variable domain GAGVSQSPSNKVTEKGKDVELRCDPISGHTALYWYRQSLGQGLEFLIYFQGNSAPDKSGLPSDRFSAERTGGSVSTLTIQRTQQEDSAVYLCASSPAGGVRTEAFFGQGTRLTVV.

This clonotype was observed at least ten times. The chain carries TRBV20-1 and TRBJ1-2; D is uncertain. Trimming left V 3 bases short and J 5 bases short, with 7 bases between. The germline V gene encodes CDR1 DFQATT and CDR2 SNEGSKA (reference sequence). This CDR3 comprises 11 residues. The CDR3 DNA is TGCAGTGCTAGCAGATCATATGGCTACACCTTC. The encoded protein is CSASRSYGYTF.

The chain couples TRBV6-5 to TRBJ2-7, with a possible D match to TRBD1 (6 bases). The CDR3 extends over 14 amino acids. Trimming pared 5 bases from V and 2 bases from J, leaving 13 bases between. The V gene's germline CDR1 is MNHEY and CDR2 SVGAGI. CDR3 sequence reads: CASSHRETPYEQYF. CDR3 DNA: TGTGCCAGCAGTCACAGGGAGACTCCCTACGAGCAGTACTTC.

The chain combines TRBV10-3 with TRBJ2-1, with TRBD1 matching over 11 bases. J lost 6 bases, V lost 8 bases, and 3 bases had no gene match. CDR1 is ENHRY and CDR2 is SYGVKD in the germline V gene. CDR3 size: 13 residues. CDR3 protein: CAIPGTGGNEQFF. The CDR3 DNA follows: TGTGCCATCCCCGGGACAGGGGGCAATGAGCAGTTCTTC.

CDR3 sequence: CASSLDLAGGSYNEQFF. In nucleotides, the CDR3 is TGTGCCAGCAGCTTGGATTTAGCGGGAGGTTCCTACAATGAGCAGTTCTTC. The chain has TRBV5-6 and TRBJ2-1, with 10 bases identical to TRBD2. Germline CDR1 SGHDT, CDR2 YYEEEE. Trimming at V came to 0 bases and at J to 1 base, leaving 4 bases not matched to a gene. The CDR3 has 17 residues. Full variable domain (outside the CDR3, taken from reference TRBV5-6 and TRBJ2-1): DAGVTQSPTHLIKTRGQQVTLRCSPKSGHDTVSWYQQALGQGPQFIFQYYEEEERQRGNFPDRFSGHQFPNYSSELNVNALLLGDSALYLCASSLDLAGGSYNEQFFGPGTRLTVL.